The clone carrying this TCR beta chain has a handful of counts. As yet, its antigen is unknown. The record originates from a study of response to subunit inactivated influenza vaccine. General study points: The study's authors posited that every seasonal influenza vaccination enlists few new T cells.

The trim removed 1 base at V and 8 bases at J, leaving 3 bases unmatched. The germline CDR1 and CDR2 sequences are LGHDT and YNNKEL (reference sequence). This CDR3 spans 13 amino acids. Each CDR3 protein is one row after TCRdb ran MiXCR on the RT-PCR reads. The sample shows some 800,000 distinct CDR3 sequences, approximately 22% of them seen only once. The rearrangement links TRBV3-1 to TRBJ2-7; TRBD1 agrees at 9 bases. Sample: PBMCs from blood, taken roughly 5 days after vaccination. This sequence originates from a man aged 50 or older who received an inactivated influenza vaccine. The chain's CDR3 is CASSQVGQGQQYF. CDR3 in DNA: TGTGCCAGCAGCCAAGTGGGACAGGGTCAGCAGTACTTC.